This TCR beta chain was documented in a study of blood T cell repertoires in COVID-19. Study at large: Samples representing acute and convalescent COVID-19 were sourced from the United States, Italy and Spain. T cells, B-cell-depleted T cells, or PBMCs supplied cDNA or gDNA.

TCRdb's copy holds only in-frame clones and misses some; the assay was immunoSEQ multiplex PCR. Of about 250,000 clones listed, 65% to 90% are singletons. V lost 5 bases, J lost 9 bases, and 7 bases stayed unmatched. There are 13 residues in the CDR3. The germline V gene encodes CDR1 GTSNPN and CDR2 SVGIG (reference sequence). The receptor was derived from a man aged 35 to 55 who had recovered from COVID-19. The sequenced sample consisted of PBMCs or T cells enriched from blood (not recorded which). J is TRBJ1-6 and V is TRBV30; 7 bases agree with TRBD1. The CDR3 spells CAWYPGQFSPLHF. As DNA, the CDR3 is TGTGCCTGGTATCCGGGACAGTTTTCACCCCTCCACTTT.